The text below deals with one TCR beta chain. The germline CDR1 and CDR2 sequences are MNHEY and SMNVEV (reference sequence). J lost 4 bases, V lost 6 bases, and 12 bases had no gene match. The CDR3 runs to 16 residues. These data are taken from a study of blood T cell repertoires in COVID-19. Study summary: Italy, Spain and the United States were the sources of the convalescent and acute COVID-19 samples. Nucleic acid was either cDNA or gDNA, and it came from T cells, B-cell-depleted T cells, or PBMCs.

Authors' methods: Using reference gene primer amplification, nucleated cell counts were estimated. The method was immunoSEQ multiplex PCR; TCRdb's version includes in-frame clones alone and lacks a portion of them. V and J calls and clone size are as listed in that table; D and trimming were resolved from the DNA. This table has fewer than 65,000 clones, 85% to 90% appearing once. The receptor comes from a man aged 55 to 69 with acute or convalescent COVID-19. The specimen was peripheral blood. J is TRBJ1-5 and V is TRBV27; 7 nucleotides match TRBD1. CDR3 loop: CASSFLGTAGNQPQHF. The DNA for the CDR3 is TGTGCCAGCAGCTTCCTCGGGACAGCAGGAAATCAGCCCCAGCATTTT.